This T cell receptor (beta chain) appears in the sequencing data of a study of response to subunit inactivated influenza vaccine (dated by TCRdb to between 2018 and 2020). Broadly, across the study: Deep quantitative profiling of the T cell receptor repertoire was used in the study to follow responses to a trivalent subunit inactivated influenza vaccine. The full study reports these points: According to the authors, only a limited number of new T cells may be recruited by each seasonal influenza vaccination.

The CDR3 sequence holds 13 residues, the cysteine and phenylalanine included. Here the CDR3 DNA is all that survives: 39 bases in frame from base 1. After removal of 6 bases from V and 7 bases from J, the junction retains 6 bases not matched to a gene. The library came from RT-PCR. Sequencing was performed on an Illumina HiSeq 2500. Using fastp at Q25 and MiXCR, TCRdb reprocessed the public reads and kept productive beta chains. Every entry covers one CDR3 protein and lists the most common genes and DNA from its rows. Recorded for this sample are more than 600,000 distinct CDR3 sequences; about 18% of them occurred a single time. 11% of the sample belongs to the ten largest clones. This clonotype was observed a few times. Its antigen has not been determined. Base qualities are not at hand, and no much larger clone is one base apart.

The chain was built from TRBV12-3 or TRBV12-4 and TRBJ1-5; TRBD1 matches 7 bases in the middle. The input for sequencing was PBMCs from blood, taken more than 4 days after vaccination. The source of this sequence is a middle-aged man who received an inactivated influenza vaccine. Donor details come from another sample of the same person, matched by shared clones. The nucleotide sequence reads as follows: TGTGCCAGCAGATCAGGGGGGAGGCAGCCCCAGCATTTT. Its protein is CASRSGGRQPQHF.